The 16 T cell receptor beta chains below were found in one sample sequenced in a study of T cells after yellow fever vaccination. TCRdb passed the 5' RACE reads through MiXCR, listing each CDR3 protein once. The repertoire holds around 230,000 distinct CDR3 sequences, with around 6.7% as singletons. The specimen was CD4+ T cells sorted from PBMCs, collected on the day of the yellow fever booster vaccination. The origin of the receptors is a man in his thirties or forties who received the YFV17D yellow fever vaccine.

As for this clonotype: A much larger clonotype is one base distant, so this may be a read error. V usage is TRBV3-1 and J usage is TRBJ2-1, with 7 bases fitting TRBD2. The CDR3 runs to 14 residues. With V trimmed by 5 bases and J by 6 bases, 7 bases remained unmatched. Germline V gives CDR1 LGHDT, CDR2 YNNKEL (reference sequence). This chain's CDR3 is CASSGAGVFNEQFF. In nucleotides, the CDR3 is TGTGCCAGCAGCGGGGCGGGAGTCTTCAATGAGCAGTTCTTC.

This clonotype was found many times. V usage is TRBV18 and J usage is TRBJ1-5; 7 positions agree with TRBD1. The CDR3 is 13 residues long. Germline trimming cut 8 bases from V and 2 bases from J; bases unmatched to any gene: 3. CDR1 and CDR2 from the germline V gene are KGHSH and LQKENI. CDR3: CASSGQGNQPQHF. Written as DNA, the CDR3 is TGTGCCAGCAGCGGACAGGGCAATCAGCCCCAGCATTTT.

The rearrangement links TRBV18 to TRBJ2-1; 11 nucleotides line up with TRBD2. This CDR3 region has 15 residues. Per germline, CDR1 KGHSH and CDR2 LQKENI. Losses at the gene ends were 4 bases for V and 4 bases for J; bases not matched to a gene: 3. In DNA form, the CDR3 reads TGTGCCAGCTCACTACTAGCGGGGGAATACAATGAGCAGTTCTTC. Its translation: CASSLLAGEYNEQFF.

This clonotype has a handful of counts. The V and J genes are TRBV7-6 and TRBJ2-7; no firm D call. The CDR3 spans 14 residues. CDR1 and CDR2 from the germline V gene are SGHVS and FNYEAQ. V gave up 2 bases and J gave up 2 bases, with 10 bases separating them. CDR3 nucleotide sequence: TGTGCCAGCAGCTTACGGTCACAAACCTACGAGCAGTACTTC. Protein: CASSLRSQTYEQYF.

In its sample, this clonotype was seen a few times. The genes are TRBV12-3 or TRBV12-4 and TRBJ2-2; the match to TRBD2 covers 13 bases. J was trimmed by 7 bases and V by 6 bases; bases with no gene match: 8. The length of the CDR3 is 16 residues. In DNA form, the CDR3 reads TGTGCCAGCAGCCGGACTAGCGGGAGATCTGGCGGGGAGCTGTTTTTT. It specifies CASSRTSGRSGGELFF.

This clonotype was observed a handful of times. The chain combines TRBV7-8 with TRBJ2-5, with 10 positions matching TRBD2. The CDR3 totals 15 residues. V was clipped by 5 bases and J by 3 bases; unmatched bases: 6. Per the germline V gene, CDR1 is SGHVS and CDR2 is FQNEAQ. The CDR3 loop reads CASSQWTSGKETQYF. The CDR3 region has the DNA TGTGCCAGCAGCCAATGGACTAGCGGAAAAGAGACCCAGTACTTC.

On this clonotype: One base away lies a much larger clone, so this may be a sequencing read error. This chain links TRBV4-3 with TRBJ2-2; tentative D call: TRBD2 (5 bases). The CDR3 length is 15 residues. Germline assignment: CDR1 LGHNA and CDR2 YSLEER. The CDR3 region has the DNA TGCGCCAGCAGCCAAGAAGCTAGCAGGACCGGGAAGCTGTTTTTT. Translation: CASSQEASRTGKLFF.

CDR3 coding DNA: TGCAGTGCTAGAGGACTAGACCCCGGTGATACGCAGTATTTT. It yields the protein CSARGLDPGDTQYF. The chain links TRBV20-1 to TRBJ2-3, with D perhaps matching TRBD2 (6 bases). The CDR3 spans 14 residues. The ends were cut back, 1 base at V and 6 bases at J, with 14 bases in the middle. Germline CDR1 reads DFQATT; CDR2 reads SNEGSKA (reference sequence).

In its sample, this clonotype was seen many times. This sequence joins TRBV7-2 and TRBJ2-1; D not resolved. Trimming took off 5 bases at V and 4 bases at J, with 12 bases between the two ends. Germline V gene sequence: CDR1 SGHTA, CDR2 FQGNSA. This CDR3 region has 14 residues. This CDR3 reads CASSPPNGYNEQFF. CDR3 nucleotide sequence: TGTGCCAGCAGCCCCCCCAACGGGTACAATGAGCAGTTCTTC.

The sample holds many counts of this clonotype. This chain uses TRBV4-3 with TRBJ2-7; 7 bases align to TRBD2. Germline CDR1 is LGHNA and CDR2 is YSLEER. The trim removed 0 bases at V and 7 bases at J, leaving 9 bases unmatched. This CDR3 contains 15 residues. This CDR3 is CASSQDGTPSGEQYF. CDR3 in DNA: TGCGCCAGCAGCCAAGATGGTACTCCTAGCGGAGAGCAGTACTTC.

V is TRBV20-1 and J is TRBJ1-5, with a weak D call TRBD1 (5 bases). Germline CDR1 DFQATT, CDR2 SNEGSKA (reference sequence). V gave up 4 bases and J gave up 2 bases, with 12 bases separating them. The CDR3 covers 14 residues. DNA for the CDR3: TGCAGTGCTAACCAGGGTACCGGCAATCAGCCCCAGCATTTT. Amino acids: CSANQGTGNQPQHF.

This clonotype was counted many times. The chain joins TRBV18 to TRBJ2-1; D is unclear. Germline CDR1 and CDR2: KGHSH and LQKENI. CDR3 length equals 14 residues. V lost 3 bases to trimming and J lost 7 bases, with 13 bases between them. The CDR3 loop reads CASSPDTTRNEQFF. In DNA, the CDR3 is TGTGCCAGCTCACCGGATACTACAAGGAATGAGCAGTTCTTC.

This clonotype was counted ten times or more. The chain carries TRBV6-1 and TRBJ2-1, with 7 bases aligning to TRBD1. Germline loops: CDR1 MNHNS, CDR2 SASEGT. V trimming: 3 bases; J trimming: 0 bases; junction bases outside the gene matches: 5. This CDR3 has 16 amino acids. The CDR3 DNA reads as TGTGCCAGCAGTGATTGGTCAGGGGGCTCCTACAATGAGCAGTTCTTC. This codes for CASSDWSGGSYNEQFF.

This clonotype occurred many times. The rearrangement links TRBV18 to TRBJ2-1; tentative D call: TRBD1 (6 bases). This CDR3 contains 18 residues. CDR1 and CDR2 from the germline V gene are KGHSH and LQKENI. Deletions cut 3 bases from V and 3 bases from J, with 21 bases between. The CDR3 DNA is TGTGCCAGCTCACCTTCCTGGGGGCGGAGGACCATCTACAATGAGCAGTTCTTC. It codes for CASSPSWGRRTIYNEQFF.

This clonotype has just a few counts. One end of the junction varies from germline; a read error may be responsible. The chain links TRBV10-1 to TRBJ2-5; 8 bases agree with TRBD2. The CDR3 spans 12 residues. Germline loops: CDR1 WNHNN, CDR2 SYGVQD (reference sequence). CDR3 loop: CASSSGGEIQYF. DNA of the CDR3: TGCGCCAGCAGTTCGGGGGGGGAGATCCAGTACTTC.

This clonotype was observed a handful of times. The rearrangement uses TRBV7-9 and TRBJ2-5, with TRBD2 matching over 13 bases. J was trimmed by 5 bases and V by 11 bases; bases with no gene match: 11. Germline CDR1 is SEHNR and CDR2 is FQNEAQ (reference sequence). This CDR3 spans 15 amino acids. In nucleotides, the CDR3 is TGTGCCGGAGGGACTAGCGGGACAATCTCGGAGACCCAGTACTTC. Translation gives CAGGTSGTISETQYF.